The clone carrying this T cell receptor (beta chain) was seen many times. The antigen is unknown. This specimen comes from a study of T-cell memory formation after mild COVID-19. Study conclusions and caveats: Some clones that responded turned up in pre-infection memory, which suggests that cross-reactive memory joined in. Clones which contracted sat mainly in CM and EM if CD4+, and in EMRA if CD8+.

Constant-segment primers were used for 5'RACE, and the resulting TCR alpha and TCR beta cDNA libraries carried sample barcodes and UMIs. TCRdb fed the 5' RACE reads into MiXCR, producing one record per CDR3 protein. The table has about 340,000 distinct CDR3 sequences, roughly 14% seen once. The germline CDR1 and CDR2 sequences are SGHRS and YFSETQ. Trimming cost V 7 bases and J 1 base, with 14 bases left between them. The CDR3 has 15 residues. Sequences were obtained from PBMCs or a T cell subset sorted from them (not recorded which). J is TRBJ2-2 and V is TRBV5-1; D uncertain. This receptor was taken from a man younger than 35 who had mild COVID-19 (a few samples of this study predate the infection). Cell type and time point are not known. The CDR3 reads CASDPDGLNTGELFF. The DNA for the CDR3 is TGCGCCAGCGACCCAGACGGTTTGAACACCGGGGAGCTGTTTTTT. Together with reference TRBV5-1 and TRBJ2-2, the CDR3 gives the full variable domain: KAGVTQTPRYLIKTRGQQVTLSCSPISGHRSVSWYQQTPGQGLQFLFEYFSETQRNKGNFPGRFSGRQFSNSRSEMNVSTLELGDSALYLCASDPDGLNTGELFFGEGSRLTVL.